This is a list of T cell receptor beta chains from one sample in a study of early T cells in non-severe SARS-CoV-2 infection. TCRdb redid the calling of the 5' RACE reads with MiXCR, one entry per CDR3 protein. The sample has tens of thousands of distinct CDR3 sequences, roughly 5.7% seen once; the top ten hold over 20%. Sequencing input: whole blood. These receptors originate from an adult who was a healthcare worker with PCR-confirmed SARS-CoV-2 infection or an uninfected control (not recorded which). CDR3s include the opening cysteine and the closing phenylalanine or tryptophan. Fields, in order: D gene, J gene, CDR3 length, clone size, V gene, CDR3 DNA, CDR3 protein. A D gene is named only where the DNA matches it firmly. Rows give clone size only sometimes, using once, few, many, or a class for an expanded clone.

TRBD1 TRBJ2-1 18 many TRBV7-2 TGTGCCAGCAGCTTAGAGATGCCGGGACAGGGCACCCACAATGAGCAGTTCTTC CASSLEMPGQGTHNEQFF
TRBD1 TRBJ1-5 17 many TRBV24-1 TGTGCCACCAGTGAGACGACAGGGGGCCGGGGCAATCAGCCCCAGCATTTT CATSETTGGRGNQPQHF
TRBD1 TRBJ1-5 14 many TRBV5-5 TGTGCCAGCAGCTTGCAGGACAGGAAACAGCCCCAGCATTTT CASSLQDRKQPQHF
. TRBJ2-1 15 many TRBV5-1 TGCGCCAGCAGCTTGGACGGGAGCTCCTACAATGAGCAGTTCTTC CASSLDGSSYNEQFF
. TRBJ2-1 12 many TRBV7-9 TGTGCCAGCAGTTCTGAATGGGTTGAGCAGTTCTTC CASSSEWVEQFF
. TRBJ2-1 15 medium-sized TRBV20-1 TGCAGTGCTAGAGATTTCGGGATTGGCTACAATGAGCAGTTCTTC CSARDFGIGYNEQFF
. TRBJ2-3 14 many TRBV12-3/TRBV12-4 TGTGCCAGCAGTTTCGTGACGCTCTCAGATACGCAGTATTTT CASSFVTLSDTQYF
. TRBJ2-5 17 many TRBV7-9 TGTGCCAGCAGCTTAGCCCTTCCTTGGCCGGATCAAGAGACCCAGTACTTC CASSLALPWPDQETQYF
TRBD1 TRBJ2-1 14 many TRBV6-2/TRBV6-3 TGTGCCAGCAGGGGGGACAGGTCCTACAATGAGCAGTTCTTC CASRGDRSYNEQFF
. TRBJ1-1 14 many TRBV7-2 TGTGCCAGCAGCTTAGGTGGGTCCCACACTGAAGCTTTCTTT CASSLGGSHTEAFF
. TRBJ2-5 16 many TRBV3-1 TGTGCCAGCAGCCAACGTCGACGACTACAACAAGAGACCCAGTACTTC CASSQRRRLQQETQYF
TRBD2 TRBJ2-3 17 many TRBV18 TGTGCCAGCTCACCACGGCAGCGGGGGTCTAGCACAGATACGCAGTATTTT CASSPRQRGSSTDTQYF
. TRBJ2-3 15 many TRBV7-2 TGTGCCAGCAGCTCCAGCGGAGCGAGGGGAGATACGCAGTATTTT CASSSSGARGDTQYF
TRBD1 TRBJ1-1 13 many TRBV7-2 TGTGCCAGCAGCCCGTGGGACAGGGGGCGGGCTTTCTTT CASSPWDRGRAFF
TRBD2 TRBJ2-5 16 many TRBV18 TGTGCCAGCTCACCGCAACAAGGGACTACCCAAGAGACCCAGTACTTC CASSPQQGTTQETQYF
TRBD2 TRBJ2-7 15 many TRBV3-1 TGTGCCAGCAGCCAGCAGGGACTAGCGGTGTACGAGCAGTACTTC CASSQQGLAVYEQYF
. TRBJ2-1 15 many TRBV10-3 TGTGCCATCAGTGAGTCGAGGCAGACCTACAATGAGCAGTTCTTC CAISESRQTYNEQFF
. TRBJ2-5 13 many TRBV7-8 TGTGCCAGCAGCCACAGGAAAGGGGAGACCCAGTACTTC CASSHRKGETQYF
. TRBJ2-2 13 many TRBV29-1 TGCAGCGTTGAGCAAGCGAGGTCCGGGGAGCTGTTTTTT CSVEQARSGELFF
TRBD1 TRBJ1-1 14 many TRBV7-3 TGTGCCAGCAGCCCCACAGGGGTGGACACTGAAGCTTTCTTT CASSPTGVDTEAFF
. TRBJ1-2 14 . TRBV12-3/TRBV12-4 TGTGCCAGCAGTTTTGGCGAAGGGAGTTATGGCTACACCTTC CASSFGEGSYGYTF
. TRBJ2-7 15 many TRBV27 TGTGCCAGCAGTTTAGAAGGTCACAGCTCCTACGAGCAGTACTTC CASSLEGHSSYEQYF
TRBD2 TRBJ2-1 14 many TRBV11-3 TGTGCCAGCAGCTTAGGGGGGGGATTCAATGAGCAGTTCTTC CASSLGGGFNEQFF
TRBD1 TRBJ1-1 15 . TRBV7-2 TGTGCCAGCAGTTACAGACAGGGCGGTGACACTGAAGCTTTCTTT CASSYRQGGDTEAFF
. TRBJ2-2 19 . TRBV3-1 TGTGCCAGCAGCCAAGGGCTGGCAGGAGGCAGGCACCCCACCGGGGAGCTGTTTTTT CASSQGLAGGRHPTGELFF
. TRBJ2-3 15 many TRBV7-8 TGTGCCAGCAGCTTAGGGGGGGCTGCTACAGATACGCAGTATTTT CASSLGGAATDTQYF
. TRBJ2-3 14 . TRBV18 TGTGCCAGCTCACCACCGAGCCCTTCAGATACGCAGTATTTT CASSPPSPSDTQYF
. TRBJ1-2 14 . TRBV12-3/TRBV12-4 TGTGCCAGCAGTTACAGGGACTCCTTCGATGGCTACACCTTC CASSYRDSFDGYTF
TRBD1 TRBJ2-7 16 many TRBV4-1 TGCGCCAGCAGCCAAGACGAGGGGGCTTTACCCTACGAGCAGTACTTC CASSQDEGALPYEQYF
. TRBJ2-6 15 . TRBV7-2 TGTGCCAGCAGCGATCTGGGGACTGGGGCCAACGTCCTGACTTTC CASSDLGTGANVLTF
. TRBJ2-7 14 . TRBV12-3/TRBV12-4 TGTGCCAGCAGTTTACACCGGGACTCCTACGAGCAGTACTTC CASSLHRDSYEQYF
TRBD2 TRBJ2-1 16 many TRBV12-5 TGTGCTAGTTCCGCTAGCGGGGGGAGCTCCTACAATGAGCAGTTCTTC CASSASGGSSYNEQFF